The 21 T cell receptor beta chains in this list originate from one sample, sequenced in a study of cytomegalovirus exposure and HLA in healthy donors. The PCR had 60 Vbeta and 13 Jbeta primers. Sequenced by immunoSEQ multiplex PCR; TCRdb stores in-frame clones only, minus some. Among some 220,000 clones listed, just over 75% were seen once. The sequencing sample was made of PBMCs. Source of these receptors: a woman aged 60-70 years in good health and CMV-seropositive.

This chain links TRBV7-2 with TRBJ2-1, with TRBD2 identical over 10 bases. V dropped 9 bases and J dropped 2; count of bases not matched to a gene: 4. Per the germline V gene, CDR1 is SGHTA and CDR2 is FQGNSA. The CDR3 has 14 amino acids. Written as DNA, the CDR3 is TGTGCCAGTACAGGACTAGCGGCCTACAATGAGCAGTTCTTC. It translates to CASTGLAAYNEQFF.

CDR3 protein: CAIGQGPGSYNEQFF. Here the CDR3 DNA reads TGTGCCATCGGACAGGGACCTGGCTCCTACAATGAGCAGTTCTTC. The V and J genes are TRBV6-1 and TRBJ2-1; 8 bases align to TRBD1. V was clipped by 10 bases and J by 0 bases; unmatched bases: 8. This CDR3 spans 15 amino acids. The germline CDR1 and CDR2 sequences are MNHNS and SASEGT.

J is TRBJ2-1 and V is TRBV30; 10 nucleotides match TRBD2. The CDR3 runs to 16 residues. Germline lookup yields CDR1 GTSNPN and CDR2 SVGIG (reference sequence). Trimming removed 5 bases from V and 2 bases from J; junction bases left unmatched: 9. The CDR3 spells CAWGGILAGAYNEQFF. The CDR3 nucleotides read TGTGCCTGGGGCGGAATTCTAGCGGGAGCCTACAATGAGCAGTTCTTC. Based on the CDR3 plus reference TRBV30 and TRBJ2-1, the full variable domain is SQTIHQWPATLVQPVGSPLSLECTVEGTSNPNLYWYRQAAGRGLQLLFYSVGIGQISSEVPQNLSASRPQDRQFILSSKKLLLSDSGFYLCAWGGILAGAYNEQFFGPGTRLTVL.

The CDR3 nucleotides are TGTGCCAGCAGCTATCTCGGAACGGGTGCGGGCAGCCCTTACGAGCAGTACTTC. Protein product: CASSYLGTGAGSPYEQYF. J is TRBJ2-7 and V is TRBV7-6; a possible D gene is TRBD2 (5 bases). CDR3 size: 18 residues. V lost 4 bases and J lost 4, with 26 bases in between. Germline assignment: CDR1 SGHVS and CDR2 FNYEAQ.

V usage is TRBV7-2 and J usage is TRBJ2-1, with a possible D match to TRBD2 (6 bases). The V and J ends lost 6 bases and 2 bases respectively, with 14 bases between them. From germline, CDR1 is SGHTA and CDR2 FQGNSA. This CDR3 is built from 15 residues. The CDR3 sequence: CASRSGGTPYNEQFF. Here the CDR3 DNA reads TGTGCCAGCAGGTCCGGCGGGACTCCCTACAATGAGCAGTTCTTC. The variable domain in full, with the rest retrieved from reference TRBV7-2 and TRBJ2-1, is GAGVSQSPSNKVTEKGKDVELRCDPISGHTALYWYRQSLGQGLEFLIYFQGNSAPDKSGLPSDRFSAERTGGSVSTLTIQRTQQEDSAVYLCASRSGGTPYNEQFFGPGTRLTVL.

V and J are TRBV7-2 and TRBJ1-5; the match to TRBD1 covers 7 bases. V lost 5 bases, J lost 5 bases, and 9 bases stayed unmatched. Germline V gives CDR1 SGHTA, CDR2 FQGNSA. CDR3 size: 15 residues. The CDR3 reads CASSQTGDGYQPQHF. CDR3 bases: TGTGCCAGCAGCCAAACAGGGGATGGCTATCAGCCCCAGCATTTT.

This clone occurred once. V gene TRBV6-6 combines with J gene TRBJ1-2, with D hard to call. The CDR3 extends over 12 amino acids. Per germline, CDR1 MNHNY and CDR2 SVGAGI (reference sequence). The V gene lost 6 bases and the J gene lost 4 bases, with 9 bases spanning the gap. The CDR3 DNA is TGTGCCAGCAGCTATCTAGCCTATGGCTACACCTTC. Protein: CASSYLAYGYTF.

The chain links TRBV10-3 to TRBJ2-5, with a tentative D call TRBD2 (5 bases). V shed 5 bases and J shed 7 bases, with 20 bases lying between them. Looked up from germline, CDR1 is ENHRY and CDR2 is SYGVKD. The CDR3 runs to 15 residues. The CDR3 loop is CAISQRLAGEGTQYF. CDR3 coding DNA: TGTGCCATCAGTCAACGTCTAGCCGGGGAAGGGACCCAGTACTTC.

This chain joins TRBV6-5 and TRBJ1-1; 7 bases match TRBD1. This CDR3 spans 14 amino acids. Unmatched junction bases numbered 8, after V lost 6 bases and J lost 4 bases. CDR1 and CDR2 (germline): MNHEY, SVGAGI. As DNA, the CDR3 is TGTGCCAGCAGCCATCTACAGGGGATCACTGAAGCTTTCTTT. Residues: CASSHLQGITEAFF.

The chain has TRBV5-1 and TRBJ2-1; TRBD1 aligns across 7 bases. The CDR3 runs to 13 residues. CDR1 is SGHRS and CDR2 is YFSETQ in the germline V gene. V dropped 3 bases and J dropped 6; count of bases not matched to a gene: 3. The DNA of the CDR3 is TGCGCCAGCAGCTCACAGGGGAGCAATGAGCAGTTCTTC. This encodes CASSSQGSNEQFF.

This clone came up a few times. The rearrangement uses TRBV11-2 and TRBJ2-1; 8 nucleotides agree with TRBD1. The CDR3 loop spans 18 amino acids. Germline CDR1 SGHAT, CDR2 FQNNGV. The ends lost 4 bases at V and 5 bases at J; junction bases unmatched: 16. CDR3 residues: CASSSRSSRQGLNNEQFF. The CDR3 DNA sequence: TGTGCCAGCAGCTCAAGGTCCTCTCGACAGGGGCTTAACAATGAGCAGTTCTTC. The full variable domain, with the rest looked up from reference TRBV11-2 and TRBJ2-1, is EAGVAQSPRYKIIEKRQSVAFWCNPISGHATLYWYQQILGQGPKLLIQFQNNGVVDDSQLPKDRFSAERLKGVDSTLKIQPAKLEDSAVYLCASSSRSSRQGLNNEQFFGPGTRLTVL.

This clone was detected only a few times. The chain employs TRBV5-8 and TRBJ1-1; perhaps TRBD1 as D (5 bases). The CDR3 loop spans 15 amino acids. CDR1 is SGHTS, CDR2 YDEGEE, per germline. Trimming pared 2 bases from V and 7 bases from J, leaving 18 bases between. The CDR3 coding sequence is TGTGCCAGCAGCTTCGGCAGGGACTATGGTTTTGAAGCTTTCTTT. Its protein product is CASSFGRDYGFEAFF.

The chain uses TRBV5-6 and TRBJ2-5; D is unclear. The germline V gene encodes CDR1 SGHDT and CDR2 YYEEEE. The V end lost 2 bases, the J end lost 1 base, and 6 bases lay between the germline ends. This CDR3 comprises 13 residues. CDR3: CASSFVGQETQYF. The CDR3 nucleotides are TGTGCCAGCAGCTTCGTCGGCCAAGAGACCCAGTACTTC. Variable domain in full (rest from reference TRBV5-6 and TRBJ2-5): DAGVTQSPTHLIKTRGQQVTLRCSPKSGHDTVSWYQQALGQGPQFIFQYYEEEERQRGNFPDRFSGHQFPNYSSELNVNALLLGDSALYLCASSFVGQETQYFGPGTRLLVL.

This clone showed up just a few times. The chain uses TRBV4-2 and TRBJ1-2; 12 nucleotides align to TRBD1. Germline V gene sequence: CDR1 LGHNA, CDR2 YNFKEQ. The CDR3 contains 16 residues. J lost 4 bases, V lost 5 bases, and 8 bases had no gene match. The CDR3 here is CASSYGTGGDSYGYTF. In nucleotides, the CDR3 is TGTGCCAGCAGCTATGGGACAGGGGGCGATAGCTATGGCTACACCTTC.

Written as DNA, the CDR3 is TGTGCCAGCAGCCTAGGGACTAGCGGGGGGGCCTTCACCGGGGAGCTGTTTTTT. Encoded protein: CASSLGTSGGAFTGELFF. The chain combines TRBV11-2 with TRBJ2-2; 16 positions match TRBD2. The trim removed 5 bases at V and 4 bases at J, leaving 7 bases unmatched. The CDR3 is 18 residues long. Germline CDR1 reads SGHAT; CDR2 reads FQNNGV.

The sample holds a few counts of this clone. The rearrangement uses TRBV5-6 and TRBJ1-1; TRBD1 might be the D (5 bases). CDR3 length: 14 residues. The V gene lost 0 bases and the J gene lost 4 bases, with 10 bases spanning the gap. Germline V gene sequence: CDR1 SGHDT, CDR2 YYEEEE. CDR3 DNA sequence: TGTGCCAGCAGCTTGGGACAGCGGGGCACTGAAGCTTTCTTT. It yields the protein CASSLGQRGTEAFF.

V is TRBV5-1 and J is TRBJ2-6, with D perhaps matching TRBD1 (6 bases). This CDR3 spans 18 amino acids. Germline V gene sequence: CDR1 SGHRS, CDR2 YFSETQ. Trimming took 0 bases from V and 2 from J, leaving 15 bases between them. Written as DNA, the CDR3 is TGCGCCAGCAGCTTGGAAGGCAGGGGAAGGACTGGGGCCAACGTCCTGACTTTC. Protein product: CASSLEGRGRTGANVLTF.

As for this clone: The germline gene is not matched at one end of the junction; a read error may be the cause. The J gene is TRBJ2-7, the V gene TRBV7-9; D unresolved. The CDR3 sequence is 12 residues long. The germline V gene has CDR1 SEHNR and CDR2 FQNEAQ (reference sequence). The CDR3 nucleotides are TGTTCCAGCAGCCCAGCGTTGGTCGAGCAGTACTTC. Protein: CSSSPALVEQYF.

V and J are TRBV19 and TRBJ1-2; D is undetermined. The CDR3 spans 14 residues. Germline CDR1 reads LNHDA; CDR2 reads SQIVND (reference sequence). V was shortened by 3 bases and J by 2 bases, with 10 bases between the two germline ends. The CDR3 region is CASSIARLNYGYTF. The CDR3 DNA is TGTGCCAGTAGTATTGCCAGATTGAACTATGGCTACACCTTC.

This clone was detected only a few times. V gene TRBV5-1 combines with J gene TRBJ2-3; tentative D call: TRBD2 (5 bases). Germline CDR1 and CDR2: SGHRS and YFSETQ. This CDR3 has 14 amino acids. The ends were cut back, 4 bases at V and 0 bases at J, with 9 bases in the middle. The CDR3 DNA sequence: TGCGCCAGCAGCAGGGAGACTAGCACAGATACGCAGTATTTT. This sequence encodes CASSRETSTDTQYF.

This chain joins TRBV5-1 and TRBJ2-5; D might be TRBD1 (6 bases). The CDR3 contains 13 residues. Germline-derived CDR1 and CDR2 are SGHRS and YFSETQ. V was cut by 4 bases and J by 3 bases, with 10 bases left in between. DNA of the CDR3: TGCGCCAGCAGCGAGGGACAAGAAGAGACCCAGTACTTC. Translating gives CASSEGQEETQYF.